This T cell receptor beta chain was retrieved from a study of blood T cell repertoires in COVID-19. Study information: Acute and convalescent COVID-19 samples came from the United States, Italy and Spain. From T cells, B-cell-depleted T cells, or PBMCs came the material, which was cDNA or gDNA.

Trimming cost V 1 base and J 10 bases, with 11 bases left between them. This CDR3 has 13 residues. Original processing methods: From reference gene primer amplification, estimates of nucleated cell counts were derived. Sequencing was performed with immunoSEQ multiplex PCR; in TCRdb, only in-frame clones are kept and a portion is missing. V, J and clone size are those of that table, while D and trimming were read from the DNA. This table has about 280,000 clones, 86% appearing once. The chain has TRBV12-3 or TRBV12-4 and TRBJ2-1; possible D gene TRBD1, 5 bases. The sequencing input was peripheral blood. This clonotype was obtained from a woman under 40 with active or convalescent COVID-19. The CDR3 is CASSLVGQLEQFF. The CDR3 coding sequence is TGTGCCAGCAGTTTAGTCGGACAATTAGAGCAGTTCTTC.